This entry is about one T cell receptor (beta chain). Its antigen is still unknown. This sample is drawn from a study of T cell repertoires in cytomegalovirus infection. Study context: In the study, CMV epitopes included recently identified HLA-C-restricted and well-studied HLA-B-restricted ones.

TCRdb reprocessed the reads via MiXCR and lists one record per CDR3 protein. This table has roughly 200,000 distinct CDR3 sequences, around 40% appearing once. Study results and caveats: HLA-C-restricted CMV clonotypes gave the most frequent clonotype in two of eight donors.

The CDR3 is 21 residues long. Trimming took off 0 bases at V and 1 base at J, with 27 bases between the two ends. Germline CDR1 is LGHDT and CDR2 is YNNKEL (reference sequence). The chain links TRBV3-1 to TRBJ1-1; D is perhaps TRBD1 (5 bases). The sample consisted of CD8+ T cells from cultured PBMCs, taken from culture after CMV antigen stimulation. This receptor was identified in a human donor in good health (CMV status not recorded). Some clones in this sample may be carry-over from other donors' samples. The CDR3 DNA follows: TGTGCCAGCAGCCAAGAAGCGACAATGCCATGGGGGTACCCTAAGAACACTGAAGCTTTCTTT. Its protein product is CASSQEATMPWGYPKNTEAFF.